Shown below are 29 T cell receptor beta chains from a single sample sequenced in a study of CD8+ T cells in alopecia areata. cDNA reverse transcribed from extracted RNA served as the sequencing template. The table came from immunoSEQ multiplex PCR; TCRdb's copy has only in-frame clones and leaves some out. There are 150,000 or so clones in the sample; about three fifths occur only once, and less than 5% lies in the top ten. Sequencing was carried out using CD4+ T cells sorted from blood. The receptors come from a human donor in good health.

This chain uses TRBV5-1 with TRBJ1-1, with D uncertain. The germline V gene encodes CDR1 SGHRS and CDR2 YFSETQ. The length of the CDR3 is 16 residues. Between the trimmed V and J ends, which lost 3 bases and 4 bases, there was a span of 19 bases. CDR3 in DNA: TGCGCCAGCAGCTCCCTCTCCCCCCAGGCGGGCACTGAAGCTTTCTTT. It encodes CASSSLSPQAGTEAFF. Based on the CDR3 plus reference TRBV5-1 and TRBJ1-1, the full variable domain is KAGVTQTPRYLIKTRGQQVTLSCSPISGHRSVSWYQQTPGQGLQFLFEYFSETQRNKGNFPGRFSGRQFSNSRSEMNVSTLELGDSALYLCASSSLSPQAGTEAFFGQGTRLTVV.

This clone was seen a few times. The DNA of the CDR3 is TGTGCCAGCAGCGTAGAACTGAGCTATGGCTACACCTTC. Its translation is CASSVELSYGYTF. This chain joins TRBV9 and TRBJ1-2, with D unclear. The CDR3 totals 13 residues. V was shortened by 0 bases and J by 4 bases, with 7 bases between the two germline ends. Germline V gene lookup returns CDR1 SGDLS and CDR2 YYNGEE.

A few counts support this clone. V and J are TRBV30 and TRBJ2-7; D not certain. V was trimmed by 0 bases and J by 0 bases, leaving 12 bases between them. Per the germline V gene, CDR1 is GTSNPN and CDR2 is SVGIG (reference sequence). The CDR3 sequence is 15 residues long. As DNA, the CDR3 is TGTGCCTGGAGTGTACGCGGTCACTACTCCTACGAGCAGTACTTC. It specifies CAWSVRGHYSYEQYF.

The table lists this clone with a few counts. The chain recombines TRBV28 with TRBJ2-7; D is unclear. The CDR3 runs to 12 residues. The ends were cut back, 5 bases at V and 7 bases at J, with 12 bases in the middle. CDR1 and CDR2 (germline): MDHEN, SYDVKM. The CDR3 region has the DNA TGTGCCAGCAGTCCGCCCTTGTTGGAGCAGTACTTC. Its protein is CASSPPLLEQYF.

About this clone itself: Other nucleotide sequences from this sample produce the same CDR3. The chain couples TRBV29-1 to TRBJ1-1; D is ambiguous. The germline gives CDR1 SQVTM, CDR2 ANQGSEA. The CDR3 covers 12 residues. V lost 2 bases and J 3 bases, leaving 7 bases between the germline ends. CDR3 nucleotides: TGCAGCGTTGAACGAGGGTACACTGAAGCTTTCTTT. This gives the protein CSVERGYTEAFF. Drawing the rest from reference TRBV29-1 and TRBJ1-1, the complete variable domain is SAVISQKPSRDICQRGTSLTIQCQVDSQVTMMFWYRQQPGQSLTLIATANQGSEATYESGFVIDKFPISRPNLTFSTLTVSNMSPEDSSIYLCSVERGYTEAFFGQGTRLTVV.

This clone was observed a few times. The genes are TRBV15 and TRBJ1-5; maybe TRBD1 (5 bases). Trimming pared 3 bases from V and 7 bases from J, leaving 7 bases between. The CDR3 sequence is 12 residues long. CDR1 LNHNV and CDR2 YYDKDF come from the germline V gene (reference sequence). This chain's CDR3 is CATSSWGQPQHF. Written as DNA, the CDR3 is TGTGCCACCAGCAGCTGGGGGCAGCCCCAGCATTTT.

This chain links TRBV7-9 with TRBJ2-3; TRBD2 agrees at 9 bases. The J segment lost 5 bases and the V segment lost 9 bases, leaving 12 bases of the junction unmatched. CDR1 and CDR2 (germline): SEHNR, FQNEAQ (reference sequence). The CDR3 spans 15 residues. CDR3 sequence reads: CASSRIAGEKDTQYF. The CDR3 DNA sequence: TGTGCCAGTAGCAGGATAGCGGGAGAGAAAGATACGCAGTATTTT.

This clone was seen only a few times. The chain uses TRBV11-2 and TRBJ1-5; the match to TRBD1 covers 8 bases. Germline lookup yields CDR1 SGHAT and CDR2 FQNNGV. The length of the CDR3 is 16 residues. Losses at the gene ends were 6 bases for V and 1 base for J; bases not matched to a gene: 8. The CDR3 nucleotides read TGTGCCAGCAGTTTACAGGGGGGGGTAAGCAATCAGCCCCAGCATTTT. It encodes CASSLQGGVSNQPQHF. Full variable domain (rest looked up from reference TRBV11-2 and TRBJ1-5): EAGVAQSPRYKIIEKRQSVAFWCNPISGHATLYWYQQILGQGPKLLIQFQNNGVVDDSQLPKDRFSAERLKGVDSTLKIQPAKLEDSAVYLCASSLQGGVSNQPQHFGDGTRLSIL.

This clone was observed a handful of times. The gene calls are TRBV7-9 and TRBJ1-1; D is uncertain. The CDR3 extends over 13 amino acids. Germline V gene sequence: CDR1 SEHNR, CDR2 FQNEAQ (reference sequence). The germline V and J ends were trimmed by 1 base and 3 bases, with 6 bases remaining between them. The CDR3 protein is CASSLEQYTEAFF. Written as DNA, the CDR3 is TGTGCCAGCAGCTTAGAGCAGTACACTGAAGCTTTCTTT.

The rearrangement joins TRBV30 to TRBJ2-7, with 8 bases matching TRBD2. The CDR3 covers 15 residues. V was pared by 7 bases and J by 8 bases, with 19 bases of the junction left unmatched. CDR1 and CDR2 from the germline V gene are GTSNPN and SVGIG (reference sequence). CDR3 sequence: CASGRREGPLIQQYF. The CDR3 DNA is TGTGCCTCCGGTCGCCGGGAGGGCCCCCTAATTCAGCAGTACTTC.

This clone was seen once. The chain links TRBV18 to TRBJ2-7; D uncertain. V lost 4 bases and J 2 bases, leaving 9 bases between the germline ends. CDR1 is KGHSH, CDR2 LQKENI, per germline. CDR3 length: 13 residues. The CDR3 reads CASSLSQTYEQYF. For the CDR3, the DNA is TGTGCCAGCTCACTCTCTCAGACCTACGAGCAGTACTTC.

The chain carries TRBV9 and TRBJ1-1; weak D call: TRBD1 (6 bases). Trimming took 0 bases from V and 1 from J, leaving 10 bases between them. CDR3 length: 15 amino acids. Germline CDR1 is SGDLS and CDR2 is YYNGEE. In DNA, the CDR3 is TGTGCCAGCAGCGTAGGGAGGGACAAGAACACTGAAGCTTTCTTT. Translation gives CASSVGRDKNTEAFF. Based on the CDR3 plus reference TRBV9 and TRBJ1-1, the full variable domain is DSGVTQTPKHLITATGQRVTLRCSPRSGDLSVYWYQQSLDQGLQFLIQYYNGEERAKGNILERFSAQQFPDLHSELNLSSLELGDSALYFCASSVGRDKNTEAFFGQGTRLTVV.

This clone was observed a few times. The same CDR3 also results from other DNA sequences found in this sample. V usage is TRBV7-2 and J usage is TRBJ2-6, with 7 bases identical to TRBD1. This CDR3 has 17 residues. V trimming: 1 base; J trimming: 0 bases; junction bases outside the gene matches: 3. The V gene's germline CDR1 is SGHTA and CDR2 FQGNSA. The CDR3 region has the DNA TGTGCCAGCAGCTTAGGACAGGGTAGCTCTGGGGCCAACGTCCTGACTTTC. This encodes CASSLGQGSSGANVLTF.

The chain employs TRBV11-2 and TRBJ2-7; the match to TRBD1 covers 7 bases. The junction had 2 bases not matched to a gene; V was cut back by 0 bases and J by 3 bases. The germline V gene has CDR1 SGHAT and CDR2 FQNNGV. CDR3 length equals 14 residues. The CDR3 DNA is TGTGCCAGCAGCTTAGAAGGGGGCGGCTACGAGCAGTACTTC. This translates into CASSLEGGGYEQYF. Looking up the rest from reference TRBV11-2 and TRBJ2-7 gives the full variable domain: EAGVAQSPRYKIIEKRQSVAFWCNPISGHATLYWYQQILGQGPKLLIQFQNNGVVDDSQLPKDRFSAERLKGVDSTLKIQPAKLEDSAVYLCASSLEGGGYEQYFGPGTRLTVT.

The CDR3 coding sequence is TGCAGCGTTGATCCCGGGGCCTCTGGAAACACCATATATTTT. Amino acids: CSVDPGASGNTIYF. The genes are TRBV29-1 and TRBJ1-3, with D maybe TRBD1 (5 bases). The ends were cut back, 3 bases at V and 0 bases at J, with 9 bases in the middle. Germline assignment: CDR1 SQVTM and CDR2 ANQGSEA. The CDR3 runs 14 residues.

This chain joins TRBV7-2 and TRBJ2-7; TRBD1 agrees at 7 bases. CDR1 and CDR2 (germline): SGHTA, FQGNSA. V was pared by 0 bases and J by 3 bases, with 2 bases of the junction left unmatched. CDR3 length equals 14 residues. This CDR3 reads CASSLAGGNYEQYF. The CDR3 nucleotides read TGTGCCAGCAGCTTAGCAGGGGGCAACTACGAGCAGTACTTC.

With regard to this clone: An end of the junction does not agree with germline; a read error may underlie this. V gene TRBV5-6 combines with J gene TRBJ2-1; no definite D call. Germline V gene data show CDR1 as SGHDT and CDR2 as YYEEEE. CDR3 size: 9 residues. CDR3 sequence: CASSPPQVF. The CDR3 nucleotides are TGTGCCAGCAGCCCCCCGCAGGTCTTC.

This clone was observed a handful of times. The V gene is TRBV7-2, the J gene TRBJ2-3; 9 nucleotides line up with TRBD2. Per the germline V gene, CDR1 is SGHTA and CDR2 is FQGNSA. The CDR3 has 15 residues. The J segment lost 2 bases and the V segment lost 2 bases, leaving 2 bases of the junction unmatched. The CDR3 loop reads CASSLSGRNTDTQYF. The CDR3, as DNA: TGTGCCAGCAGCTTAAGCGGGAGGAACACAGATACGCAGTATTTT.

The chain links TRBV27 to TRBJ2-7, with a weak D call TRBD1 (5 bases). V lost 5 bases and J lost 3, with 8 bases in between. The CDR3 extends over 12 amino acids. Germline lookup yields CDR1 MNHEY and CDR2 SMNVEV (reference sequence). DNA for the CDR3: TGTGCCAGCAGTGTTAGGGGCTACGAGCAGTACTTC. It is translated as CASSVRGYEQYF.

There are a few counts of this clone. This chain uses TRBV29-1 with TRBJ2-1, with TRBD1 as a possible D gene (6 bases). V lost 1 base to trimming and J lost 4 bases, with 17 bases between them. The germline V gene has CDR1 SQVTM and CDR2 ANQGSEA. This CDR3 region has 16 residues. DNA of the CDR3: TGCAGCGTTGAAGTCAGGGGTAGGACTTTTTACAATGAGCAGTTCTTC. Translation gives CSVEVRGRTFYNEQFF.

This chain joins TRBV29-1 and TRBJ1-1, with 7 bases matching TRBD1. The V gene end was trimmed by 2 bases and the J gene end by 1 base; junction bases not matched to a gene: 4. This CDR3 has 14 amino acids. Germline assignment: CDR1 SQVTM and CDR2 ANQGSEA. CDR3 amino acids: CSVESWTGNTEAFF. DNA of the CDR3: TGCAGCGTTGAAAGCTGGACAGGGAACACTGAAGCTTTCTTT. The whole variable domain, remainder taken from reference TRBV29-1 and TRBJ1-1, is SAVISQKPSRDICQRGTSLTIQCQVDSQVTMMFWYRQQPGQSLTLIATANQGSEATYESGFVIDKFPISRPNLTFSTLTVSNMSPEDSSIYLCSVESWTGNTEAFFGQGTRLTVV.

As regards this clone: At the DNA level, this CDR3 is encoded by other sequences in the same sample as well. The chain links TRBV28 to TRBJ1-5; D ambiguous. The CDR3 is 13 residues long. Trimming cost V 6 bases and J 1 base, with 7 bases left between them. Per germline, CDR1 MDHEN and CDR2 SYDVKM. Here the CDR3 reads CASSLVSNQPQHF. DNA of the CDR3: TGTGCCAGCAGCTTGGTGAGCAATCAGCCCCAGCATTTT.

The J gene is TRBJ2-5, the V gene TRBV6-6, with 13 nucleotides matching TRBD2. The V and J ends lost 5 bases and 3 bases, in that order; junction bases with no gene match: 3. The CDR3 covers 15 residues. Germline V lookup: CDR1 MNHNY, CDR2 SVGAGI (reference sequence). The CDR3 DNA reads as TGTGCCAGCAGTCACGGGACTAGCGGGGAAGAGACCCAGTACTTC. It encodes CASSHGTSGEETQYF.

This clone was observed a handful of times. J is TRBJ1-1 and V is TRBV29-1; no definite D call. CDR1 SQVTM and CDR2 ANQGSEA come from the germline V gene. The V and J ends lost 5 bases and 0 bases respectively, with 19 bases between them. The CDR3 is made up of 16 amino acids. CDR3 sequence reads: CSVRRGESTMNTEAFF. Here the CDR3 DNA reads TGCAGCGTTCGTCGAGGTGAATCCACCATGAACACTGAAGCTTTCTTT.

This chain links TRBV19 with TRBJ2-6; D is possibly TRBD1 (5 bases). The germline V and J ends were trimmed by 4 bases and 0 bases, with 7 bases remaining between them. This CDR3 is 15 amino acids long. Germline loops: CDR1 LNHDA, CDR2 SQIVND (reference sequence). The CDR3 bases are TGTGCCAGTAGTAAACAGGACTCTGGGGCCAACGTCCTGACTTTC. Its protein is CASSKQDSGANVLTF.

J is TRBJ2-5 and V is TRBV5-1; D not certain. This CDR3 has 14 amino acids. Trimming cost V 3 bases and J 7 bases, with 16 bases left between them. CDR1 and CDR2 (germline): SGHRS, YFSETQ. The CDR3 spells CASSSERAFGTQYF. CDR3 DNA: TGCGCCAGCAGCTCCGAACGTGCTTTTGGGACCCAGTACTTC.

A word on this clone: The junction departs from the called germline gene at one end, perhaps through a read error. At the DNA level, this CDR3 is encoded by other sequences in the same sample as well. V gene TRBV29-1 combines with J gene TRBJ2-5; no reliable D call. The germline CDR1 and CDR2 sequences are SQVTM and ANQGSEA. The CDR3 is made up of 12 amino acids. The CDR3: CSVEGLQETQYF. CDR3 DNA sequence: TGCAGCGTTGAAGGCCTCCAAGAGACCCAATACTTC.

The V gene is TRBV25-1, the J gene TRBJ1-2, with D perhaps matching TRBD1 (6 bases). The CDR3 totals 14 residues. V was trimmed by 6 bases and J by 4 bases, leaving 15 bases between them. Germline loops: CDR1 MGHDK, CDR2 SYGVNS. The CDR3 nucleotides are TGTGCCAGCAGCCTGGGGGCCCGCAGCTATGGCTACACCTTC. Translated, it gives CASSLGARSYGYTF.

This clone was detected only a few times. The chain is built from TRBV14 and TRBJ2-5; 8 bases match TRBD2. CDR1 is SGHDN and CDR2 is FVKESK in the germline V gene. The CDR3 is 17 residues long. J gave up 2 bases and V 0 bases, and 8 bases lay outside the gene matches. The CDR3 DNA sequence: TGTGCCAGCAGCCAAGAATGGGGCGGGAGGCGTCAAGAGACCCAGTACTTC. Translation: CASSQEWGGRRQETQYF.